This T cell receptor beta chain was obtained from a study of blood T cell repertoires in COVID-19. Here immunoSEQ multiplex PCR was the method, and the copy in TCRdb shows in-frame clones only, minus some. This sample has roughly 140,000 clones, with around four fifths found just once. The clonotype originates from a woman older than 75 with acute or convalescent COVID-19. Source material: peripheral blood.

The CDR3 loop is CASSLSRQNYGYTF. The CDR3 nucleotides read TGTGCCAGCAGTTTATCTCGACAGAACTATGGCTACACCTTC. This chain connects TRBV28 to TRBJ1-2; D may be TRBD1 (5 bases). The CDR3 is made up of 14 amino acids. Germline values: CDR1 MDHEN, CDR2 SYDVKM. V lost 1 base and J lost 2, with 8 bases in between.